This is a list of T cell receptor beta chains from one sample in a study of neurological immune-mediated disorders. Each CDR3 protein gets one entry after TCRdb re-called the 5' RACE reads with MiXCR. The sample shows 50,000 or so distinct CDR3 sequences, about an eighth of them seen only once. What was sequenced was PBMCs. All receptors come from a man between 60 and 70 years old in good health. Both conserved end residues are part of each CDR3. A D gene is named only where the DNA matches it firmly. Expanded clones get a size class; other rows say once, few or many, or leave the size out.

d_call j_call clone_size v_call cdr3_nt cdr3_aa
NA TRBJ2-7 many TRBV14 TGTGCCAGCAGAGGGATCTCCTACGAGCAGTACTTC CASRGISYEQYF
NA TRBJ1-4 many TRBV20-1 TGCAGTGCGAGAAGCCGGGAAGGACGGAATAAACTGTTTTTT CSARSREGRNKLFF
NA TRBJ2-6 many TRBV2 TGTGCCAGCAGTGGTCGAGCTGGGGCCAACGTCCTGACTTTC CASSGRAGANVLTF
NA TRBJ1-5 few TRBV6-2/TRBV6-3 TGTGCCAGCAGTCCACCCAATCAGCCCCAGCATTTT CASSPPNQPQHF
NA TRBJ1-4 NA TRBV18 TGTGCCAGCCGCATCCAAGCAACTAATGAAAAACTGTTTTTT CASRIQATNEKLFF
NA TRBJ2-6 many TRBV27 TGTGCCAGCAGTCCATCTGGGGCCAACGTCCTGACTTTC CASSPSGANVLTF
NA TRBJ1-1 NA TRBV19 TGTGCCAGTACGAGGATCCTGGGCACTGAAGCTTTCTTT CASTRILGTEAFF
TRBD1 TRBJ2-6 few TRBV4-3 TGCGCCAGCAGCCAAGACCAGACAGGGGGATCTGGGGCCAACGTCCTGACTTTC CASSQDQTGGSGANVLTF
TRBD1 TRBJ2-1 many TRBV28 TGTGCCAGCACAACAGGGGGAGGCAATGAGCAGTTCTTC CASTTGGGNEQFF
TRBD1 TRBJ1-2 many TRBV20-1 TGCAGTGCTAGAGCCTCGGGACAGGGTATACCCATCTATGGCTACACCTTC CSARASGQGIPIYGYTF
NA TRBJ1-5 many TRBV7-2 TGTGCCAGCAGCTTAGCGGGGTGGAATCAGCCCCAGCATTTT CASSLAGWNQPQHF
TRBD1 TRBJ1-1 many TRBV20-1 TGCAGTGCTAGAGATATGGGACAGGGGTCTTATGAAGCTTTCTTT CSARDMGQGSYEAFF
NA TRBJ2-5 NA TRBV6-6 TGTGCCAGCAGTTACTCTGGAAGGGAAGATACACAGTACTTC CASSYSGREDTQYF
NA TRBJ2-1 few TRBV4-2 TGTGCCAGCAGCCAAGTTAGGGGGGGTGAGCAGTTCTTC CASSQVRGGEQFF
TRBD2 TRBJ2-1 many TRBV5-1 TGCGCCAGCAGCTTGGGAGGGGGACTAGCGGGGGGCCCGGATGAGCAGTTCTTC CASSLGGGLAGGPDEQFF
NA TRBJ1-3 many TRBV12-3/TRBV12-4 TGTGCCAGCAGCCCCTTGGGCGGAAACACCATATATTTT CASSPLGGNTIYF
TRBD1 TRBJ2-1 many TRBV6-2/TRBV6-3 TGTGCCAGCAGGGACAGGGGAAGGGGGTTCTTC CASRDRGRGFF
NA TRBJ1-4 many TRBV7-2 TGTGCCAGCAGCTTAATGTCTAGCACTAATGAAAAACTGTTTTTT CASSLMSSTNEKLFF
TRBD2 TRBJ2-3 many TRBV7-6 TGTGCCAGCAGCCCTAGCGGGGGGTCCACAGATACGCAGTATTTT CASSPSGGSTDTQYF
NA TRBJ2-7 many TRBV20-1 TGCAGTGCTTTTCAAGGACCCATCTACGAGCAGTACTTC CSAFQGPIYEQYF
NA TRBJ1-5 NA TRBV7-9 TGTGCCAGCAGCCGTACTGATCAGCCCCAGCATTTT CASSRTDQPQHF
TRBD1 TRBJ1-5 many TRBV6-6 TGTGCCAGCAGTCCCCGGGACAGGGGGGAGAATCAGCCCCAGCATTTT CASSPRDRGENQPQHF
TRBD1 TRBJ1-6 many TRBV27 TGTGCCAGCAGGATCCGACAGGGGGTCGTTTCACCCCTCCACTTT CASRIRQGVVSPLHF
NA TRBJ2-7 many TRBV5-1 TGCGCCAGCAGCCCAGGCCCCAGTAGCTCCTACGAGCAGTACTTC CASSPGPSSSYEQYF
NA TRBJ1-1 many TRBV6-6 TGTGCCAGCAGTTCTTCAACAAGGGGAAAGACTGAAGCTTTCTTT CASSSSTRGKTEAFF
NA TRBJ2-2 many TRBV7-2 TGTGCCAGCAGCTCAAGACAAGTGCAGGGCACCGGGGAGCTGTTTTTT CASSSRQVQGTGELFF
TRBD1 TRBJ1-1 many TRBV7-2 TGTGCCAGCAGCTCAAAGACAGGGATGCCTGAAGCTTTCTTT CASSSKTGMPEAFF
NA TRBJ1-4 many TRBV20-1 TGCAGTGCTAGAACCCCGGGACGGAGAGAGGCTAATGAAAAACTGTTTTTT CSARTPGRREANEKLFF
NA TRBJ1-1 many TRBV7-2 TGTGCCAGCAGCCCGGGCAGGAACACTGAAGCTTTCTTT CASSPGRNTEAFF
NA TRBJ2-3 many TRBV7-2 TGTGCCAGCGCGGGGCCAAGCACAGATACGCAGTATTTT CASAGPSTDTQYF
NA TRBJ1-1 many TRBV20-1 TGCAGTGCCCTTCACAGGGCGCGGGGGACTGAAGCTTTCTTT CSALHRARGTEAFF
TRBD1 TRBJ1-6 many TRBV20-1 TGCAGTGCTAGATCCCGGGACAGGGAAAAACCCCTCCACTTT CSARSRDREKPLHF
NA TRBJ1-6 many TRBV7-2 TGTGCCAGCAGCTCTCAGGGGTCCTATAATTCACCCCTCCACTTT CASSSQGSYNSPLHF
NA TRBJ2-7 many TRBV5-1 TGCGCCAGCAGCTTGTGGGGCCCTCAGAACGAGCAGTACTTC CASSLWGPQNEQYF